The following is a T cell receptor (beta chain) sequence with its context. Antigen: not known. This CDR3 is 16 amino acids long. Losses at the gene ends were 4 bases for V and 7 bases for J; bases not matched to a gene: 10. Germline CDR1 SGHRS, CDR2 YFSETQ. The sample is drawn from a study of shared clonotypes between healthy human individuals. Study outcomes and limitations: Generation probability values for non-shared clonotypes were lower than those for clonotypes shared by all four donors. Donors were few, which limited the genetic and exposure-history diversity represented. Estimated richness was generally greater in naive than memory subsets.

TCRdb's table, derived via immunoSEQ multiplex PCR, lists solely in-frame clones and lacks some. The table records over 2 million clones, about 90% of them present only once. Material for sequencing was naive CD4+ T cells from PBMCs. Described subset: CD45RA+ positively selected. This TCR derives from a man younger than 35 in good health. Some clones in this sample may be carry-over from other donors' samples. The chain couples TRBV5-1 to TRBJ1-4; 10 nucleotides agree with TRBD1. As DNA, the CDR3 is TGCGCCAGCAGCGACGGAGACAGGGGGCTTAGTGAAAAACTGTTTTTT. Encoded protein: CASSDGDRGLSEKLFF.